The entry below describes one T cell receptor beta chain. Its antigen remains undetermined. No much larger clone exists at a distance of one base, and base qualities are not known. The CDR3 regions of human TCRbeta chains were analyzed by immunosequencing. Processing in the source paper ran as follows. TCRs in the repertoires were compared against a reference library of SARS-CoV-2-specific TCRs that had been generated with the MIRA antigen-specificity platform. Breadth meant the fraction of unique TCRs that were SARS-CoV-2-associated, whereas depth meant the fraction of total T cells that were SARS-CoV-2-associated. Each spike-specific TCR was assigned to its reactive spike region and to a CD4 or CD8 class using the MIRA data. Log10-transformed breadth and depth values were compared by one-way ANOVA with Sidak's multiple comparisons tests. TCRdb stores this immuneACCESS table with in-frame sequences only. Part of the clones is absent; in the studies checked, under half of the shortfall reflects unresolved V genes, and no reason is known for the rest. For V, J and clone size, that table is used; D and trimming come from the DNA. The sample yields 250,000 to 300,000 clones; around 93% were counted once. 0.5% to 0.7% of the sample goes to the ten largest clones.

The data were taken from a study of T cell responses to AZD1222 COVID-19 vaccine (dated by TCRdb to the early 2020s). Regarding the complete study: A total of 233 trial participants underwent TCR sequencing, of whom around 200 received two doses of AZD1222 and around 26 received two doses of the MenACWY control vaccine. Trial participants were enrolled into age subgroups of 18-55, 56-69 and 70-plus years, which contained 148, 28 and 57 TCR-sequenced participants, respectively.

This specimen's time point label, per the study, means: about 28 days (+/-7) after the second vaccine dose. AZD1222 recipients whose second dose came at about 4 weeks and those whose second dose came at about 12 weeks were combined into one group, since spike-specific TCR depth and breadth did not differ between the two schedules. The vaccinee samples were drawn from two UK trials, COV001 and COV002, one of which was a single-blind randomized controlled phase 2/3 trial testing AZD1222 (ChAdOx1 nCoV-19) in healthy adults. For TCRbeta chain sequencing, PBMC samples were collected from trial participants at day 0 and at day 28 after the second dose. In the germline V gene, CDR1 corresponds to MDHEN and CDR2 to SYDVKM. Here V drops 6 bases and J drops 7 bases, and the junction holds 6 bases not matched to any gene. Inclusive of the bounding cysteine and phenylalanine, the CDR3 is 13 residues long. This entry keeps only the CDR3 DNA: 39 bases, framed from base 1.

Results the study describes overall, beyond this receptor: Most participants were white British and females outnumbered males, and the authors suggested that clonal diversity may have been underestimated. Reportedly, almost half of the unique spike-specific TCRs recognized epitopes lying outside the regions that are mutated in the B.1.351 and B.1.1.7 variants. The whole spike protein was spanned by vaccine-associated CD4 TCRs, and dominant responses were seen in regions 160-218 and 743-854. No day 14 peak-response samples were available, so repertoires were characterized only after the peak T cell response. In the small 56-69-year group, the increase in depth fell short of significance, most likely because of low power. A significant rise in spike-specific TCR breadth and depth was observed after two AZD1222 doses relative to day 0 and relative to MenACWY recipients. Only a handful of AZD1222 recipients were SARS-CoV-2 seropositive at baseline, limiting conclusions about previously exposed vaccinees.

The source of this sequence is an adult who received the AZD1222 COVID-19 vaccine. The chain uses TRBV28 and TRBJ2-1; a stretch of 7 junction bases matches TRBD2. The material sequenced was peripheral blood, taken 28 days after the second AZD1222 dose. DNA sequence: TGTGCCAGCAGAGAGGGAGGGCATAATGAGCAGTTCTTC. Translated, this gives CASREGGHNEQFF.